These 24 T cell receptor beta chains were sequenced from one sample in a study of cytomegalovirus exposure and HLA in healthy donors. The PCR ran on 60 Vbeta and 13 Jbeta primers. This table comes from immunoSEQ multiplex PCR, and its TCRdb copy is limited to in-frame clones, with some not included. The table lists some 150,000 clones, roughly 82% of them singletons. Sequencing used PBMCs. The source of these receptors is a man aged 50 to 59 in good health and CMV-seropositive.

This sequence joins TRBV27 and TRBJ2-3, with 7 positions matching TRBD2. Losses at the gene ends were 5 bases for V and 2 bases for J; bases not matched to a gene: 7. The length of the CDR3 is 15 residues. CDR1 and CDR2 from the germline V gene are MNHEY and SMNVEV (reference sequence). The chain's CDR3 is CASSSPSGDTDTQYF. The CDR3, as DNA: TGTGCCAGCAGTAGTCCTAGCGGAGACACAGATACGCAGTATTTT.

This rearrangement joins TRBV5-1 to TRBJ2-3; D is unclear. This CDR3 has 15 residues. V was clipped by 6 bases and J by 2 bases, with 16 bases between them. Germline V gene data show CDR1 as SGHRS and CDR2 as YFSETQ. The CDR3 here is CASTEAAVITDTQYF. The CDR3 DNA sequence: TGCGCCAGCACCGAGGCGGCGGTAATCACAGATACGCAGTATTTT. Full variable domain (remainder filled in from reference TRBV5-1 and TRBJ2-3): KAGVTQTPRYLIKTRGQQVTLSCSPISGHRSVSWYQQTPGQGLQFLFEYFSETQRNKGNFPGRFSGRQFSNSRSEMNVSTLELGDSALYLCASTEAAVITDTQYFGPGTRLTVL.

CDR3 nucleotide sequence: TGTGCCATCAGCCCTAAGGCGGGCTATGGCTACACCTTC. It yields the protein CAISPKAGYGYTF. J is TRBJ1-2 and V is TRBV10-3; D call uncertain. V lost 6 bases and J 4 bases, leaving 12 bases between the germline ends. This CDR3 contains 13 residues. CDR1 and CDR2 from the germline V gene are ENHRY and SYGVKD.

V usage is TRBV6-4 and J usage is TRBJ2-7, with D tentatively TRBD1 (6 bases). The germline V gene has CDR1 MRHNA and CDR2 SNTAGT. The length of the CDR3 is 15 residues. Trimming shortened V by 0 bases and J by 0 bases, and 9 bases separated the two germline ends. CDR3: CASSDSGGHSYEQYF. Here the CDR3 DNA reads TGTGCCAGCAGTGACTCAGGGGGACACTCCTACGAGCAGTACTTC.

The chain couples TRBV27 to TRBJ2-2; 10 nucleotides agree with TRBD2. Germline CDR1 and CDR2: MNHEY and SMNVEV (reference sequence). The CDR3 consists of 18 residues. V lost 2 bases and J lost 4; bases outside the gene matches: 10. The CDR3 protein is CASSLGGVAGGSTGELFF. The CDR3 nucleotides are TGTGCCAGCAGTTTAGGGGGGGTAGCGGGAGGAAGCACCGGGGAGCTGTTTTTT.

This chain connects TRBV29-1 to TRBJ1-2; perhaps TRBD1 as D (5 bases). Trimming took 4 bases from V and 3 from J, leaving 12 bases between them. Germline CDR1 is SQVTM and CDR2 is ANQGSEA. CDR3 length: 13 amino acids. DNA of the CDR3: TGCAGCGTTGTTAGGGGATTGGACTATGGCTACACCTTC. Translating gives CSVVRGLDYGYTF.

This clone was counted a few times. One junction end disagrees with the germline gene, perhaps due to a read error. CDR3 bases: TGTGCCAGCAGCGGGGACAGGGGCTCTGGGGCCAACGGCCTGACTTTC. Encoded protein: CASSGDRGSGANGLTF. The chain links TRBV5-6 to TRBJ2-6; 10 nucleotides agree with TRBD1. The CDR3 length is 16 residues. Germline assignment: CDR1 SGHDT and CDR2 YYEEEE.

This chain links TRBV27 with TRBJ2-1; D possibly corresponds to TRBD1 (6 bases). V was cut by 1 base and J by 10 bases, with 17 bases left in between. This CDR3 comprises 15 residues. Germline CDR1 and CDR2: MNHEY and SMNVEV (reference sequence). CDR3 sequence (DNA): TGTGCCAGCAGTTTATGGTTTGTAGGGGGTGGCGAGCAGTTCTTC. It translates to CASSLWFVGGGEQFF.

The V and J genes are TRBV19 and TRBJ2-3; D gene unclear. Germline values: CDR1 LNHDA, CDR2 SQIVND (reference sequence). This CDR3 is built from 13 residues. The V end was cut by 5 bases, the J end by 6 bases, with 12 bases between. The CDR3 is CASSSNLVDTQYF. The CDR3 region has the DNA TGTGCCAGTAGTTCCAATCTAGTTGATACGCAGTATTTT.

The chain carries TRBV5-4 and TRBJ2-1; D possibly corresponds to TRBD2 (6 bases). The V end was cut by 0 bases, the J end by 0 bases, with 16 bases between. The CDR3 runs 18 residues. CDR1 is SGHNT and CDR2 is YYREEE in the germline V gene (reference sequence). In nucleotides, the CDR3 is TGTGCCAGCAGCTTGGCCATCGGGGACTTTATCTCCTACAATGAGCAGTTCTTC. Translating gives CASSLAIGDFISYNEQFF.

The chain combines TRBV4-3 with TRBJ1-6; 7 bases map to TRBD1. Unmatched junction bases numbered 14, after V lost 0 bases and J lost 9 bases. The CDR3 length is 18 residues. Germline V gene data show CDR1 as LGHNA and CDR2 as YSLEER. CDR3 coding DNA: TGCGCCAGCAGCCAAGAAGTTTTAGGGGGCGGACAGGCTTCACCCCTCCACTTT. Translated, it gives CASSQEVLGGGQASPLHF.

The chain recombines TRBV7-6 with TRBJ1-3; TRBD1 might be the D (6 bases). The CDR3 sequence is 16 residues long. Germline V lookup: CDR1 SGHVS, CDR2 FNYEAQ. V was trimmed by 4 bases and J by 0 bases, leaving 13 bases between them. The DNA for the CDR3 is TGTGCCAGCAGCTCGTACAGGGCTCCCTCTGGAAACACCATATATTTT. It translates to CASSSYRAPSGNTIYF.

The chain has TRBV13 and TRBJ2-2; 10 bases map to TRBD2. The germline gives CDR1 PRHDT, CDR2 FYEKMQ (reference sequence). V lost 0 bases and J lost 4; bases outside the gene matches: 8. The length of the CDR3 is 18 residues. CDR3 coding DNA: TGTGCCAGCAGCTTAGGCCGGGTAGCGGGAGGTGGCACCGGGGAGCTGTTTTTT. It codes for CASSLGRVAGGGTGELFF.

This sequence joins TRBV5-1 and TRBJ1-2, with a possible D match to TRBD1 (5 bases). The CDR3 consists of 15 residues. Germline CDR1 and CDR2: SGHRS and YFSETQ. The ends were cut back, 3 bases at V and 1 base at J, with 13 bases in the middle. CDR3 sequence: CASSSGGGVNYGYTF. For the CDR3, the DNA is TGCGCCAGCAGCTCCGGGGGAGGAGTTAACTATGGCTACACCTTC.

This chain joins TRBV5-1 and TRBJ1-6, with D tentatively TRBD1 (5 bases). Trimming pared 0 bases from V and 8 bases from J, leaving 9 bases between. The CDR3 extends over 14 amino acids. Looked up from germline, CDR1 is SGHRS and CDR2 is YFSETQ. CDR3 coding DNA: TGCGCCAGCAGCTTGGGGGGGGAATATTCACCCCTCCACTTT. It encodes CASSLGGEYSPLHF.

The J gene is TRBJ1-1, the V gene TRBV23-1; no reliable D call. TRBV23-1 carries the ORF label, with uncertain function. This CDR3 comprises 15 residues. With 4 bases removed from V and 4 bases from J, the gap between germline ends came to 16 bases. The CDR3 here is CASSRAGTQSTEAFF. DNA of the CDR3: TGCGCCAGCAGTCGGGCGGGTACCCAATCCACTGAAGCTTTCTTT.

The genes are TRBV4-3 and TRBJ2-7; D gene unclear. The CDR3 has 14 residues. V was clipped by 4 bases and J by 3 bases, with 13 bases between them. Germline V gene sequence: CDR1 LGHNA, CDR2 YSLEER. This chain's CDR3 is CASSPDTVSYEQYF. The CDR3 DNA sequence: TGCGCCAGCAGCCCAGACACCGTGAGCTACGAGCAGTACTTC.

The chain links TRBV2 to TRBJ1-6, with TRBD1 matching 8 bases. CDR3 length: 13 residues. Germline CDR1 SNHLY, CDR2 FYNNEI. Losses at the gene ends were 6 bases for V and 8 bases for J; bases not matched to a gene: 3. This CDR3 reads CASSKDRDSPLHF. The CDR3 bases are TGTGCCAGCAGCAAGGACAGGGATTCACCCCTCCACTTT. Variable domain in full (rest from reference TRBV2 and TRBJ1-6): EPEVTQTPSHQVTQMGQEVILRCVPISNHLYFYWYRQILGQKVEFLVSFYNNEISEKSEIFDDQFSVERPDGSNFTLKIRSTKLEDSAMYFCASSKDRDSPLHFGNGTRLTVT.

The chain combines TRBV28 with TRBJ1-3; 7 positions agree with TRBD1. V was pared by 7 bases and J by 6 bases, with 6 bases of the junction left unmatched. CDR3 size: 13 residues. Germline CDR1 is MDHEN and CDR2 is SYDVKM. For the CDR3, the DNA is TGTGCCAGCACTTCAGGGGGATTAAACACCATATATTTT. Residues: CASTSGGLNTIYF.

There are many counts of this clone. This chain joins TRBV6-5 and TRBJ2-7; D perhaps matches TRBD2 (6 bases). The V gene lost 0 bases and the J gene lost 3 bases, with 12 bases spanning the gap. This CDR3 has 15 amino acids. From germline, CDR1 is MNHEY and CDR2 SVGAGI. For the CDR3, the DNA is TGTGCCAGCAGTTACTCGGCGGCGGGGAACTACGAGCAGTACTTC. Protein: CASSYSAAGNYEQYF.

This clone has a count of ten or more. V is TRBV6-5 and J is TRBJ1-1, with 7 bases fitting TRBD1. J was trimmed by 6 bases and V by 7 bases; bases with no gene match: 14. CDR3 size: 15 residues. Germline V CDR1 and CDR2: MNHEY, SVGAGI. DNA of the CDR3: TGTGCCAGCATCTACCCAGGGCAGGGGGACGCTGAAGCTTTCTTT. Residues: CASIYPGQGDAEAFF.

The chain employs TRBV10-3 and TRBJ1-3; tentative D call: TRBD1 (5 bases). This CDR3 has 14 residues. The V gene's germline CDR1 is ENHRY and CDR2 SYGVKD. V gave up 6 bases and J gave up 2 bases, with 11 bases separating them. The CDR3 sequence is CAISPGLAGNTIYF. The CDR3 region has the DNA TGTGCCATCAGCCCAGGGCTAGCTGGAAACACCATATATTTT.

The genes are TRBV7-9 and TRBJ2-1, with 7 bases aligning to TRBD2. There are 15 residues in the CDR3. J lost 6 bases, V lost 11 bases, and 16 bases had no gene match. Germline values: CDR1 SEHNR, CDR2 FQNEAQ (reference sequence). In DNA form, the CDR3 reads TGTGCCGGATGGGGGGGAACTCTCGTTCCCAATGAGCAGTTCTTC. Translated: CAGWGGTLVPNEQFF. The whole variable domain, filled in from reference TRBV7-9 and TRBJ2-1, reads DTGVSQNPRHKITKRGQNVTFRCDPISEHNRLYWYRQTLGQGPEFLTYFQNEAQLEKSRLLSDRFSAERPKGSFSTLEIQRTEQGDSAMYLCAGWGGTLVPNEQFFGPGTRLTVL.

The rearrangement uses TRBV28 and TRBJ2-7; TRBD2 is a possible D gene (7 bases). The V end lost 0 bases, the J end lost 3 bases, and 15 bases lay between the germline ends. The CDR3 contains 16 residues. The germline CDR1 and CDR2 sequences are MDHEN and SYDVKM. CDR3 amino acids: CASSLWAPGGGYEQYF. DNA for the CDR3: TGTGCCAGCAGTTTATGGGCCCCGGGGGGCGGCTACGAGCAGTACTTC. Drawing the rest from reference TRBV28 and TRBJ2-7, the complete variable domain is DVKVTQSSRYLVKRTGEKVFLECVQDMDHENMFWYRQDPGLGLRLIYFSYDVKMKEKGDIPEGYSVSREKKERFSLILESASTNQTSMYLCASSLWAPGGGYEQYFGPGTRLTVT.